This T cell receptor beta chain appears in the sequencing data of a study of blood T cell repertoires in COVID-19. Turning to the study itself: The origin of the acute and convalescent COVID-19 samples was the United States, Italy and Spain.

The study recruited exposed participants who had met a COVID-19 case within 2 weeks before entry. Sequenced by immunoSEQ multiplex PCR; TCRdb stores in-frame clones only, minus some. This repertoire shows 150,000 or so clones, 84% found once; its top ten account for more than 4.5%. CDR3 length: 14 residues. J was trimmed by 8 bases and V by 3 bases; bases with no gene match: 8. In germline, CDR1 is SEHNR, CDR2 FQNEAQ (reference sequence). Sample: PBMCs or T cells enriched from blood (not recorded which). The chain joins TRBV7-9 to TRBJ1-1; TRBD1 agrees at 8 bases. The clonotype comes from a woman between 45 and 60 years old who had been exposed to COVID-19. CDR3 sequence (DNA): TGTGCCAGCAGCTTGGGACAGGAGGGAAGGGAAGCTTTCTTT. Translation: CASSLGQEGREAFF.